The rows below give T cell receptor beta chains drawn from one sample of a study of control samples from healthy donors and cancer patients. Clones were read by immunoSEQ multiplex PCR, and TCRdb kept only the in-frame ones, dropping some. The sample has some 120,000 clones, 88% seen once; the top ten hold about 2.1%. Sequences were obtained from blood. These receptors were taken from a woman aged 70-85 years in good health. CDR3s include the opening cysteine and the closing phenylalanine or tryptophan. The D gene is left open where the match is weak. A clone size is listed for some rows: how often the clone was seen (once, few, many), or a class if it is expanded.

cdr3_aa,cdr3_nt,d_call,clone_size,cdr3_length,v_call,j_call
CASSEVLAGNTGELFF,TGTGCCAGCAGTGAGGTCCTAGCGGGGAACACCGGGGAGCTGTTTTTT,TRBD2,.,16,TRBV2,TRBJ2-2
CASSFNGGEQYF,TGTGCCAGCAGCTTTAACGGTGGGGAGCAGTACTTC,.,.,12,TRBV7-3,TRBJ2-7
CASSTQGAGEGTEAFF,TGTGCCAGCAGTACACAGGGGGCGGGGGAGGGCACTGAAGCTTTCTTT,TRBD1,.,16,TRBV6-2/TRBV6-3,TRBJ1-1
CASSGGQQETQYF,TGCGCCAGCAGCGGGGGACAGCAAGAGACCCAGTACTTC,TRBD1,.,13,TRBV5-1,TRBJ2-5
CATSDPGLTRGPDTQYF,TGTGCCACCAGTGACCCTGGACTAACAAGGGGTCCAGATACGCAGTATTTT,.,.,17,TRBV24-1,TRBJ2-3
CASSQGTAGQPQHF,TGTGCCAGCAGCCAAGGGACGGCGGGGCAGCCCCAGCATTTT,.,few,14,TRBV4-2,TRBJ1-5
CASSPGTLGGYTF,TGTGCCAGCAGCCCAGGGACCTTAGGAGGCTACACCTTC,.,.,13,TRBV5-4,TRBJ1-2
CASSARPSNQPQHF,TGTGCCAGCAGCGCCCGACCGAGTAATCAGCCCCAGCATTTT,.,.,14,TRBV9,TRBJ1-5
CASRPEPGISYEQYF,TGTGCCAGCAGACCTGAGCCAGGAATCTCCTACGAGCAGTACTTC,.,once,15,TRBV7-6,TRBJ2-7
CASSHAGTSDSPLHF,TGTGCCAGCAGCCATGCCGGGACGTCAGATTCACCCCTCCACTTT,.,.,15,TRBV4-2,TRBJ1-6
CASSLGSGVDEQYF,TGCGCCAGCAGCTTGGGTTCGGGTGTTGACGAGCAGTACTTC,.,few,14,TRBV5-1,TRBJ2-7
CASSRAETGSNSPLHF,TGCGCCAGCAGCCGCGCCGAGACAGGCAGTAATTCACCCCTCCACTTT,.,.,16,TRBV4-1,TRBJ1-6
CASSESWRNSPLHF,TGTGCCAGCAGTGAATCGTGGAGGAATTCACCCCTCCACTTT,.,.,14,TRBV2,TRBJ1-6
CASSARTAASGNTIYF,TGTGCCAGTAGTGCGAGGACAGCGGCCTCTGGAAACACCATATATTTT,.,.,16,TRBV19,TRBJ1-3
CASKGGGLNIQYF,TGTGCCAGCAAAGGAGGGGGCTTGAACATTCAGTACTTC,.,.,13,TRBV6-6,TRBJ2-4
CASSGTDYGYTF,TGCGCCAGCAGCGGGACAGACTATGGCTACACCTTC,TRBD1,.,12,TRBV5-1,TRBJ1-2
CASSPWGIGETQYF,TGTGCCAGCAGTCCCTGGGGCATCGGAGAGACCCAGTACTTC,.,.,14,TRBV27,TRBJ2-5
CASSFSGYNEQFF,TGCGCCAGCAGCTTCTCGGGTTACAATGAGCAGTTCTTC,.,.,13,TRBV5-1,TRBJ2-1
CASRFFGEMVRNQPQHF,TGTGCAAGTCGCTTTTTCGGGGAAATGGTCCGCAATCAGCCCCAGCATTTT,.,.,17,TRBV12-2,TRBJ1-5
CASSLVPAAHEQFF,TGCGCCAGCAGCTTGGTGCCAGCCGCCCATGAGCAGTTCTTC,.,.,14,TRBV5-1,TRBJ2-1
CASSSGGASGEFYNEQFF,TGTGCCAGCAGTTCTGGGGGGGCTAGCGGGGAGTTTTACAATGAGCAGTTCTTC,TRBD2,.,18,TRBV6-2/TRBV6-3,TRBJ2-1
CASSLGGDTIYF,TGTGCCAGCAGCTTAGGTGGGGACACCATATATTTT,.,.,12,TRBV13,TRBJ1-3